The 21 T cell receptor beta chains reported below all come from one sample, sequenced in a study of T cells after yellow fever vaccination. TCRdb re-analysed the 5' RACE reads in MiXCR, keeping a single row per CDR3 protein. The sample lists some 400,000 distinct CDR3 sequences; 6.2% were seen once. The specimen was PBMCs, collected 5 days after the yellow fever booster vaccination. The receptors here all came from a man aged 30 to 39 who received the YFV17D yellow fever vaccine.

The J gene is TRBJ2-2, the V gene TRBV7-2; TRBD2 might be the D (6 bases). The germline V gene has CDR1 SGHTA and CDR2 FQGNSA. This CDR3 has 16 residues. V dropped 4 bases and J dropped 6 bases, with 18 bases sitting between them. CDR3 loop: CASSSSGLLSAGELFF. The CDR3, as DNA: TGTGCCAGCAGCTCCTCGGGACTCTTATCCGCCGGGGAGCTGTTTTTT.

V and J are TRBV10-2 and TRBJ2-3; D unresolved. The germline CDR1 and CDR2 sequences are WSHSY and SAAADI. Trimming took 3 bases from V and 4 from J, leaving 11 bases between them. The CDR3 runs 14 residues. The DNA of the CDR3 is TGCGCCAGCAGTGATGAGCCATTCGCAGATACGCAGTATTTT. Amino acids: CASSDEPFADTQYF.

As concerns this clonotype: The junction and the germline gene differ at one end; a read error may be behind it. For the CDR3, the DNA is TGCACCAGCAGCTTCCTAGCGGGAACCTACGAGCAGTACTTC. Translated, it gives CTSSFLAGTYEQYF. The J gene is TRBJ2-7, the V gene TRBV5-1; TRBD2 aligns across 9 bases. Per the germline V gene, CDR1 is SGHRS and CDR2 is YFSETQ. The CDR3 contains 14 residues.

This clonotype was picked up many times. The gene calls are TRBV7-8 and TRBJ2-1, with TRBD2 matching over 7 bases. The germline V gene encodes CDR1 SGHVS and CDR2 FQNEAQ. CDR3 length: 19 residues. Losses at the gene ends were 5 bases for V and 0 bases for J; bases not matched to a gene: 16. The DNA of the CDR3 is TGTGCCAGCAGCCCAAGACACCGATCTAGCGGTAGCTCCTACAATGAGCAGTTCTTC. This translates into CASSPRHRSSGSSYNEQFF.

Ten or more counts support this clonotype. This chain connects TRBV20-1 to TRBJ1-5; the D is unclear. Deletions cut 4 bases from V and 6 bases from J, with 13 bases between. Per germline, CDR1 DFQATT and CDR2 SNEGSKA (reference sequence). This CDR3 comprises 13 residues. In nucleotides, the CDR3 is TGCAGTGCTACGGAAGGGCTGTTTCAGCCCCAGCATTTT. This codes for CSATEGLFQPQHF.

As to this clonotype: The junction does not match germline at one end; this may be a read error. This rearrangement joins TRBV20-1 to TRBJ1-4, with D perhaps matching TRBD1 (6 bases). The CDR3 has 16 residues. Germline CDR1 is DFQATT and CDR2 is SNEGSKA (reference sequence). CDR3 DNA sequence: TGCTGTGCTAGAGATCCCGGGGGCGCAACTAATGAAAAACTGTTTTTT. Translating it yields CCARDPGGATNEKLFF.

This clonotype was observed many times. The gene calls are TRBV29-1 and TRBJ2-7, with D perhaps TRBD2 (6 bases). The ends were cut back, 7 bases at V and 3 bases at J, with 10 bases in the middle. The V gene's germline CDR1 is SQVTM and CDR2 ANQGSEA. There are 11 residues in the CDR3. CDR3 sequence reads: CSGGELYEQYF. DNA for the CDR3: TGCAGCGGGGGGGAACTCTACGAGCAGTACTTC.

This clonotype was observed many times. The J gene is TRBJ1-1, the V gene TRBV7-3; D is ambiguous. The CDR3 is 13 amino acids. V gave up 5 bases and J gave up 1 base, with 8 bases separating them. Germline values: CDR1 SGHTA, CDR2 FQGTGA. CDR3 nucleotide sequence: TGTGCCAGCAGCCACGATTCGAACACTGAAGCTTTCTTT. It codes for CASSHDSNTEAFF.

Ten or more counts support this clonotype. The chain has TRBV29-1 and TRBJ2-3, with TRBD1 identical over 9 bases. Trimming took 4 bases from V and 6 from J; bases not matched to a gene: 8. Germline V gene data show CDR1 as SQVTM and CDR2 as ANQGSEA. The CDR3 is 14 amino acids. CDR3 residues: CSVAGTGRPDTQYF. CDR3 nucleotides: TGCAGCGTTGCGGGGACAGGGCGCCCCGATACGCAGTATTTT.

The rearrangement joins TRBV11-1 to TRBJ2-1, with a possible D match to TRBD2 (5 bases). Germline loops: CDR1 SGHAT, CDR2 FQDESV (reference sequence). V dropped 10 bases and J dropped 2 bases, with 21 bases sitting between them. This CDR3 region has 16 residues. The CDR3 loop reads CATAREIMQTYNEQFF. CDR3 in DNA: TGTGCCACCGCACGGGAAATAATGCAGACCTACAATGAGCAGTTCTTC.

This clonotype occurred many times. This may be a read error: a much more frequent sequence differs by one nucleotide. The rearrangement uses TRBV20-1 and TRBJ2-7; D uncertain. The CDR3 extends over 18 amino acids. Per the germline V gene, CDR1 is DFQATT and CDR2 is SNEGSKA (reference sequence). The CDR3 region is CCARTGDSIGLSSYEQYF. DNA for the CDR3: TGCTGTGCTAGAACCGGTGACTCAATAGGGCTCAGCTCCTACGAGCAGTACTTC.

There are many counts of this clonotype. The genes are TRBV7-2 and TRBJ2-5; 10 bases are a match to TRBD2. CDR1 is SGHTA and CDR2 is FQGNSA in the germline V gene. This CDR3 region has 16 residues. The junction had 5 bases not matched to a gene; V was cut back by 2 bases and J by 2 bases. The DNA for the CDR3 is TGTGCCAGCAGCTTATCGACTAGCGGGTTGCAAGAGACCCAGTACTTC. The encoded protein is CASSLSTSGLQETQYF.

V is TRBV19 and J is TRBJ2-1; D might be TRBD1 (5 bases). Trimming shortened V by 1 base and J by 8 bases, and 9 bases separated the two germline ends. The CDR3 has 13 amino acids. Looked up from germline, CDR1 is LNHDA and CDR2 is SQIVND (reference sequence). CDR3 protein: CASSIGQGYEQFF. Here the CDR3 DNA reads TGTGCCAGTAGTATAGGGCAGGGCTATGAGCAGTTCTTC. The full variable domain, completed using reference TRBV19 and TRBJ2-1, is DGGITQSPKYLFRKEGQNVTLSCEQNLNHDAMYWYRQDPGQGLRLIYYSQIVNDFQKGDIAEGYSVSREKKESFPLTVTSAQKNPTAFYLCASSIGQGYEQFFGPGTRLTVL.

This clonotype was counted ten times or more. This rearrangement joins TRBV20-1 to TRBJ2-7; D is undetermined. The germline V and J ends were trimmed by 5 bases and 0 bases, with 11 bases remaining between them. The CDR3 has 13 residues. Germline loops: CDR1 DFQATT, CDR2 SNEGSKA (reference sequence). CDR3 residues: CSAPFPSSYEQYF. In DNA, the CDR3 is TGCAGTGCTCCCTTCCCGAGCTCCTACGAGCAGTACTTC.

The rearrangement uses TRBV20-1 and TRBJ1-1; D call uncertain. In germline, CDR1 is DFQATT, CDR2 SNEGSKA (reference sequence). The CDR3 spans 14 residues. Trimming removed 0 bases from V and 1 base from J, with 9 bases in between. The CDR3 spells CSARDLKTNTEAFF. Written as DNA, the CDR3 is TGCAGTGCTAGAGATCTTAAGACGAACACTGAAGCTTTCTTT.

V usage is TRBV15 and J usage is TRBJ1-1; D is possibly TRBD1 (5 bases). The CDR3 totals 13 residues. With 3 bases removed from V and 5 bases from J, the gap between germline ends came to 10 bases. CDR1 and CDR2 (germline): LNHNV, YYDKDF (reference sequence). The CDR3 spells CATSRTRGTEAFF. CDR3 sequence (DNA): TGTGCCACCAGCAGGACCCGGGGGACTGAAGCTTTCTTT.

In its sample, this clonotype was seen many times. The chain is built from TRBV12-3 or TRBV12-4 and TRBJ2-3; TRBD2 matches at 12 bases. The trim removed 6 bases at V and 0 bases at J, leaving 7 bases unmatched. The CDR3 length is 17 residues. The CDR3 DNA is TGTGCCAGCAGCGGACTAGCGGGAACCTCTAGCACAGATACGCAGTATTTT. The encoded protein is CASSGLAGTSSTDTQYF.

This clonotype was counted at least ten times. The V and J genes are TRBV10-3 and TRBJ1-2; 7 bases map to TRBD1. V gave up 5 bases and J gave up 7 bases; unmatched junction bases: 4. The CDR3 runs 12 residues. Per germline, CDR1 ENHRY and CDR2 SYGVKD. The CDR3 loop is CAISTHRGGYTF. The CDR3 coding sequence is TGTGCCATCAGTACACACAGGGGTGGCTACACCTTC.

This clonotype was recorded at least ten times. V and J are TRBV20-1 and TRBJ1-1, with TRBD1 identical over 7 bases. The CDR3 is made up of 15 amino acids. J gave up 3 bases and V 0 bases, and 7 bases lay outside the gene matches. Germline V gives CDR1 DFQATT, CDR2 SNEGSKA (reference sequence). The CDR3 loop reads CSARDPGTADTEAFF. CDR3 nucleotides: TGCAGTGCTAGAGATCCCGGGACAGCCGACACTGAAGCTTTCTTT.

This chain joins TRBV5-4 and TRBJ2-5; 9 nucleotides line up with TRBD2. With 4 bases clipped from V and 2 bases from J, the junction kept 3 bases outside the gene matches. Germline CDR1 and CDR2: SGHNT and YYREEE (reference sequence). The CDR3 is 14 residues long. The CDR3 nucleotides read TGTGCCAGCAGCACGCTAGCGGGACAAGAGACCCAGTACTTC. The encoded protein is CASSTLAGQETQYF.

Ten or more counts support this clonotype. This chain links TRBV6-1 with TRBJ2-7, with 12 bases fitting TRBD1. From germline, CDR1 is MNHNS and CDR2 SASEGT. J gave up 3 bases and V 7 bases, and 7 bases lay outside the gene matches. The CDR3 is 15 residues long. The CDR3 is CASKYRDRGLYEQYF. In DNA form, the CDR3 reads TGTGCCAGCAAATACCGGGACAGGGGGCTCTACGAGCAGTACTTC.